The clone carrying this T cell receptor beta chain was recorded once. Its target is not known. This specimen comes from a study of cytomegalovirus exposure and HLA in healthy donors. The study ran its PCR with 60 Vbeta and 13 Jbeta primers. Data came from immunoSEQ multiplex PCR; TCRdb stores just in-frame clones and leaves some out. The table includes 150,000 or so clones, around three quarters detected once. Regarding the study as a whole: Later examination showed HLA-associated TCR beta chains had greater clonal expansion than equally common others.

The sequence came from a woman aged 35 to 49 in good health and CMV-seronegative. Sequencing used PBMCs.

CDR3 sequence reads: CASSTQQVYNSPLHF. In nucleotides, the CDR3 is TGTGCCAGTAGTACCCAACAGGTCTATAATTCACCCCTCCACTTT. V gene TRBV19 combines with J gene TRBJ1-6, with D maybe TRBD1 (5 bases). This CDR3 spans 15 amino acids. Trimming pared 4 bases from V and 3 bases from J, leaving 10 bases between. Per germline, CDR1 LNHDA and CDR2 SQIVND (reference sequence).